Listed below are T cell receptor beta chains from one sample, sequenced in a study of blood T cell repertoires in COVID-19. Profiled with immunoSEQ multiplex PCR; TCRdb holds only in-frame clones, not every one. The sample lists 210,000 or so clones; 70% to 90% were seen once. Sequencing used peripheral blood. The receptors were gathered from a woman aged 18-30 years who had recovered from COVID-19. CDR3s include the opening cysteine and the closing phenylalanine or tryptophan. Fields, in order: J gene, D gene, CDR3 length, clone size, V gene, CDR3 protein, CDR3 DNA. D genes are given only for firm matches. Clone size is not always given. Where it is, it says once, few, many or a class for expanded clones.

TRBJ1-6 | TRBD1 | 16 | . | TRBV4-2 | CASSQDRGQGNSPLHF | TGTGCCAGCAGCCAAGATCGAGGACAGGGAAATTCACCCCTCCACTTT
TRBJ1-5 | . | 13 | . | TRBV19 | CAAKGEVEQPQHF | TGTGCCGCAAAGGGAGAAGTGGAACAGCCCCAGCATTTT
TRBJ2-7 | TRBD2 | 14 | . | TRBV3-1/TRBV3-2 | CASSQLAGIYEQYF | TGTGCCAGCAGCCAACTAGCGGGAATCTACGAGCAGTACTTC
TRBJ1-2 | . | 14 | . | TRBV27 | CASSLNPGQIGYTF | TGTGCCAGCAGTTTAAATCCCGGACAGATCGGCTACACCTTC
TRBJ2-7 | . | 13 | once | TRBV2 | CASSQGLLYEQYF | TGTGCCAGCAGCCAGGGACTCCTTTACGAGCAGTACTTC
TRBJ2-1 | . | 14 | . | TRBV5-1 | CASSLAVADNEQFF | TGCGCCAGCAGCTTGGCCGTGGCAGATAATGAGCAGTTCTTC
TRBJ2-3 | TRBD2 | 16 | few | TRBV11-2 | CASSLASGRVTDTQYF | TGTGCCAGCAGCTTAGCTTCCGGGAGGGTAACAGATACGCAGTATTTT
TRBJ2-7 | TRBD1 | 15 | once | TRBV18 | CASSSDRVGAYEQYF | TGTGCCAGCTCTTCTGACAGGGTGGGAGCCTACGAGCAGTACTTC
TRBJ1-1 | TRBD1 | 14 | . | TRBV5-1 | CASNDRGMNTEAFF | TGCGCCAGCAACGACAGGGGGATGAACACTGAAGCTTTCTTT
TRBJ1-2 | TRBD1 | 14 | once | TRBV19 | CASSLIQGNYGYTF | TGTGCCAGTAGTTTAATACAGGGGAACTATGGCTACACCTTC
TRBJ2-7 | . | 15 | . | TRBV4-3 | CASSQVVYQGYEQYF | TGCGCCAGCAGCCAAGTCGTCTACCAGGGATACGAGCAGTACTTC
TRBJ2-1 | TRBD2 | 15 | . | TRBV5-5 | CASSLVASGYNEQFF | TGTGCCAGCAGCTTGGTAGCTAGCGGCTACAATGAGCAGTTCTTC
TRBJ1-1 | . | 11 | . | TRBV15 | CATSRDIVAFF | TGTGCCACCAGCAGAGATATCGTTGCTTTCTTT
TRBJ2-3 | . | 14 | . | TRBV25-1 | CASSETGLTDTQYF | TGTGCCAGCAGTGAAACAGGGCTAACAGATACGCAGTATTTT
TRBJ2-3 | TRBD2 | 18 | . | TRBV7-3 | CASSLIGTSGRASDTQYF | TGTGCCAGCAGCTTAATAGGGACTAGCGGGAGGGCCTCAGATACGCAGTATTTT
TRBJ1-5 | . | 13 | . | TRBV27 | CASSLIGNQPQHF | TGTGCCAGCAGTTTAATCGGGAATCAGCCCCAGCATTTT
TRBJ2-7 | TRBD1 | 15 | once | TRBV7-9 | CASSWVNRGSYEQYF | TGTGCCAGCAGCTGGGTTAACAGGGGGTCCTACGAGCAGTACTTC
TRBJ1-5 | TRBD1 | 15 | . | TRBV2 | CASSWGQGGFQPQHF | TGTGCCAGCTCCTGGGGACAGGGAGGTTTTCAGCCCCAGCATTTT
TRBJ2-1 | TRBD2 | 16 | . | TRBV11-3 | CASSKRTSGYLGQQFF | TGTGCCAGCAGCAAAAGGACTAGCGGATACCTAGGGCAGCAGTTCTTC
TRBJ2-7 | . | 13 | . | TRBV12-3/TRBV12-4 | CASSLEGSYEQYF | TGTGCCAGCAGTTTGGAGGGGTCCTACGAGCAGTACTTC
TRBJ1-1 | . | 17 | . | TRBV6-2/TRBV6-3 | CASSYLAGGGRDTEAFF | TGTGCCAGCAGTTACCTCGCCGGCGGGGGGCGGGACACTGAAGCTTTCTTT
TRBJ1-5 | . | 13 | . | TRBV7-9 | CASSSGPFQPQHF | TGTGCCAGCAGCTCAGGGCCTTTTCAGCCCCAGCATTTT
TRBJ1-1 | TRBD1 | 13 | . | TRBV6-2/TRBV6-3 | CASSHGQATEAFF | TGTGCCAGCAGCCACGGACAGGCCACTGAAGCTTTCTTT
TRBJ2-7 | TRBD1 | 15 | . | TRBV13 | CASSLKAGGLYEQYF | TGTGCCAGCAGCTTAAAGGCAGGGGGCCTCTACGAGCAGTACTTC
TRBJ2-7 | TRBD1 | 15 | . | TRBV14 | CASSHPGQASYEQYF | TGTGCCAGCAGCCACCCCGGACAGGCCTCCTACGAGCAGTACTTC
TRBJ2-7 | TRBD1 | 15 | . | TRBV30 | CAWVSRGRNPYEQYF | TGTGCCTGGGTTTCCAGGGGGCGAAATCCCTACGAGCAGTACTTC
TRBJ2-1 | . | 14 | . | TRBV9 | CASSVASGWGEQFF | TGTGCCAGCAGCGTAGCGTCGGGGTGGGGTGAGCAGTTCTTC
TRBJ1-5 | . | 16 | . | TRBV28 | CASSSQGGLSNQPQHF | TGTGCCAGCAGTTCCCAAGGGGGTTTAAGCAATCAGCCCCAGCATTTT
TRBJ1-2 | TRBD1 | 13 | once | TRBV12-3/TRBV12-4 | CASRPPGQGLDTF | TGTGCCAGCAGACCCCCGGGACAGGGGTTAGACACCTTC
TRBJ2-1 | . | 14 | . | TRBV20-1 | CSANDYPSYNEQFF | TGCAGTGCTAATGACTATCCCTCCTACAATGAGCAGTTCTTC
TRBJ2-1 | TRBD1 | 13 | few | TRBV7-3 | CASSPEPGQEGFF | TGTGCCAGCAGCCCTGAACCGGGACAGGAGGGGTTCTTC
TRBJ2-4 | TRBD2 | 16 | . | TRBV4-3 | CASSRSSGRAGNIQYF | TGCGCCAGCAGTAGGTCCAGCGGGAGGGCCGGGAACATTCAGTACTTC
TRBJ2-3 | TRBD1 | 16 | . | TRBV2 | CASRLTGRTFTDTQYF | TGTGCCAGCAGACTGACAGGGCGCACTTTTACAGATACGCAGTATTTT
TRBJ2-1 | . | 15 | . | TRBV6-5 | CASSYGLAGIDEQFF | TGTGCCAGCAGTTACGGGCTAGCCGGCATTGATGAGCAGTTCTTC
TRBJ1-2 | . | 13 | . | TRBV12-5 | CASGLVPGFGYTF | TGTGCTAGTGGTTTGGTACCAGGGTTCGGCTACACCTTC
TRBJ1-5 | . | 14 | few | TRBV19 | CASSISGKGQPQHF | TGTGCCAGTAGTATCTCGGGGAAGGGTCAGCCCCAGCATTTT
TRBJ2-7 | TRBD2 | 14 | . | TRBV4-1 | CASSQEAGEGEQYF | TGCGCCAGCAGCCAAGAGGCGGGGGAGGGCGAGCAGTACTTC
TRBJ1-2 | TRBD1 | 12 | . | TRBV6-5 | CASRGQENGYTF | TGTGCCAGCAGAGGACAGGAGAATGGCTACACCTTC
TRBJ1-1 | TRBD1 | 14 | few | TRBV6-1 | CASSETGVRTEAFF | TGTGCCAGCAGTGAGACAGGGGTGAGGACTGAAGCTTTCTTT
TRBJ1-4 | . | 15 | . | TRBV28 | CASRPTGTLSEKLFF | TGTGCCAGCAGGCCCACAGGGACCCTCAGCGAAAAACTGTTTTTT
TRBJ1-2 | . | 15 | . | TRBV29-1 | CSVEEEVGYNYGYTF | TGCAGCGTTGAAGAAGAGGTCGGTTATAACTATGGCTACACCTTC
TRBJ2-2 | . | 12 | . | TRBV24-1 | CATRQNTGELFF | TGTGCCACCAGACAGAACACCGGGGAGCTGTTTTTT
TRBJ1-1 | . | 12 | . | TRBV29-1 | CSVDRGNTEAFF | TGCAGCGTTGACAGGGGGAACACTGAAGCTTTCTTT
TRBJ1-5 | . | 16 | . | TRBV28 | CASSSLGGGGNQPQHF | TGTGCCAGCAGTTCCCTTGGGGGGGGCGGAAATCAGCCCCAGCATTTT
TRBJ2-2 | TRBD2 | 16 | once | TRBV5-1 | CASSSGGSGGTGELFF | TGCGCCAGCAGCTCTGGCGGGAGTGGGGGCACCGGGGAGCTGTTTTTT
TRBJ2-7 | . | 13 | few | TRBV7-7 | CASSSQPASEQYF | TGTGCCAGCAGCTCACAGCCCGCTTCTGAGCAGTACTTC
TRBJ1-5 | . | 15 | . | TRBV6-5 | CASSYSKEGWQPQHF | TGTGCCAGCAGTTACTCGAAGGAGGGCTGGCAGCCCCAGCATTTT
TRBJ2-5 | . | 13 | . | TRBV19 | CASRPPYPETQYF | TGTGCCAGTAGGCCCCCCTACCCAGAGACCCAGTACTTC
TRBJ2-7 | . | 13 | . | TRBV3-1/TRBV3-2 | CASSPPGVHEQYF | TGTGCCAGCAGCCCTCCGGGGGTCCACGAGCAGTACTTC
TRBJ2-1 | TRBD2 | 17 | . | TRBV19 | CASSPWREGRAYNEQFF | TGTGCCAGTAGCCCCTGGCGGGAGGGCCGCGCCTACAATGAGCAGTTCTTC